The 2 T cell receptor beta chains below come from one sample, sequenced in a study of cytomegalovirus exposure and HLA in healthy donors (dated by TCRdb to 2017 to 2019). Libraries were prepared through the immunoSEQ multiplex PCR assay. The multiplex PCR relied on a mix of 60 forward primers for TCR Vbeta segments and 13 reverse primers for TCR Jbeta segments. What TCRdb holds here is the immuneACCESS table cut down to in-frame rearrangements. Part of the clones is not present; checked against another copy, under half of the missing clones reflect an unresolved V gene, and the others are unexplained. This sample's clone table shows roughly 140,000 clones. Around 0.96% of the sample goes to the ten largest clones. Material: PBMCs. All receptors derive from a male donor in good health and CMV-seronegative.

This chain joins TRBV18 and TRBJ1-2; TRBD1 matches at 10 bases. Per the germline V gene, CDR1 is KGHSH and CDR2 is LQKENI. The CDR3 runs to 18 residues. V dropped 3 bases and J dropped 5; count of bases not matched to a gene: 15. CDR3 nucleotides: TGTGCCAGCTCACCGCCGGCGACAGGGGGCCCTCGACGTTATGGCTACACCTTC. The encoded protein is CASSPPATGGPRRYGYTF.

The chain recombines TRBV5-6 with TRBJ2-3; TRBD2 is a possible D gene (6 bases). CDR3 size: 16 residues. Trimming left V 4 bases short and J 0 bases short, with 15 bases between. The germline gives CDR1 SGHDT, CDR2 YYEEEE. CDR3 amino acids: CASSRSGTLSTDTQYF. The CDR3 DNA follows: TGTGCCAGCAGCCGCTCTGGGACTCTAAGCACAGATACGCAGTATTTT.